What follows is one TCR beta chain and its context. What it binds is unknown. These data come from a study of high-grade serous ovarian cancer treatment subgroups. Study background: On average, approximately 15,000 reads and 7,000 to 8,000 unique TCR beta rearrangements were obtained per sample. The study, taken as a whole, reports: TCR relatedness rose with neoantigen level and trended with mutation load. The analyses considered CDR3 and ignored CDR1 and CDR2. These tumor repertoires lack spatial information from bulk sequencing.

Only in-frame clones appear in the TCRdb table, and some are missing; sequencing was by immunoSEQ multiplex PCR. The sample has several thousand clones, more than 65% seen once. V shed 2 bases and J shed 9 bases, with 14 bases lying between them. This CDR3 has 14 residues. Germline-derived CDR1 and CDR2 are GTSNPN and SVGIG (reference sequence). Tumor samples were obtained before definitive surgery or chemotherapy. The chain employs TRBV30 and TRBJ1-6; D possibly corresponds to TRBD1 (6 bases). Sequenced: tumor tissue. This clonotype was obtained from a human donor with high-grade serous ovarian cancer. Written as DNA, the CDR3 is TGTGCCTGGAGTCTTTGGACAGTCGCTTCACCCCTCCACTTT. This encodes CAWSLWTVASPLHF.